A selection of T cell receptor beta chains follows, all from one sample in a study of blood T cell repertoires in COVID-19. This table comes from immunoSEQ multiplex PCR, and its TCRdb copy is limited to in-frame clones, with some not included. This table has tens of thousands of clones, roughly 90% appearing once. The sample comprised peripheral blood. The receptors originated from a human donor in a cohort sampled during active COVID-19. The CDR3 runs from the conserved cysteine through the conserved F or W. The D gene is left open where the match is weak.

CDR3 protein: CASSESAGGTYTQYF
D gene: TRBD2
J gene: TRBJ2-3
V gene: TRBV10-1

CDR3 protein: CASSSGQARSYGYTF
D gene: TRBD1
J gene: TRBJ1-2
V gene: TRBV5-1

CDR3 protein: CASSPGGATEAFF
D gene: .
J gene: TRBJ1-1
V gene: TRBV10-1

CDR3 protein: CSSGEGRNEQFF
D gene: TRBD2
J gene: TRBJ2-1
V gene: TRBV29-1

CDR3 protein: CASSQGGRGYEKLFF
D gene: .
J gene: TRBJ1-4
V gene: TRBV4-3

CDR3 protein: CAFGQGTYSNQPQHF
D gene: TRBD1
J gene: TRBJ1-5
V gene: TRBV30

CDR3 protein: CASSLLTGEQYF
D gene: .
J gene: TRBJ2-7
V gene: TRBV13

CDR3 protein: CASSAHRGSDGYTF
D gene: TRBD1
J gene: TRBJ1-2
V gene: TRBV6-2/TRBV6-3

CDR3 protein: CASSPTGKDQPQHF
D gene: .
J gene: TRBJ1-5
V gene: TRBV18

CDR3 protein: CATSPGSGIYGYTF
D gene: .
J gene: TRBJ1-2
V gene: TRBV24-1

CDR3 protein: CASRRMGDRYEQYF
D gene: .
J gene: TRBJ2-7
V gene: TRBV6-5

CDR3 protein: CSASDRGDSNQPQHF
D gene: TRBD1
J gene: TRBJ1-5
V gene: TRBV20-1

CDR3 protein: CASSRWTGGWNEQFF
D gene: TRBD1
J gene: TRBJ2-1
V gene: TRBV19

CDR3 protein: CATMSRDEKLFF
D gene: .
J gene: TRBJ1-4
V gene: TRBV24-1

CDR3 protein: CASAVSPGRGNEQFF
D gene: .
J gene: TRBJ2-1
V gene: TRBV5-1

CDR3 protein: CASSPTAANTYNEQFF
D gene: .
J gene: TRBJ2-1
V gene: TRBV5-6

CDR3 protein: CASSVALAGDTQYF
D gene: TRBD2
J gene: TRBJ2-3
V gene: TRBV9

CDR3 protein: CATGDRRETQYF
D gene: TRBD1
J gene: TRBJ2-5
V gene: TRBV24-1

CDR3 protein: CASIGGTNTGELFF
D gene: .
J gene: TRBJ2-2
V gene: TRBV28

CDR3 protein: CASSPAREHSGNTIYF
D gene: .
J gene: TRBJ1-3
V gene: TRBV3-1/TRBV3-2